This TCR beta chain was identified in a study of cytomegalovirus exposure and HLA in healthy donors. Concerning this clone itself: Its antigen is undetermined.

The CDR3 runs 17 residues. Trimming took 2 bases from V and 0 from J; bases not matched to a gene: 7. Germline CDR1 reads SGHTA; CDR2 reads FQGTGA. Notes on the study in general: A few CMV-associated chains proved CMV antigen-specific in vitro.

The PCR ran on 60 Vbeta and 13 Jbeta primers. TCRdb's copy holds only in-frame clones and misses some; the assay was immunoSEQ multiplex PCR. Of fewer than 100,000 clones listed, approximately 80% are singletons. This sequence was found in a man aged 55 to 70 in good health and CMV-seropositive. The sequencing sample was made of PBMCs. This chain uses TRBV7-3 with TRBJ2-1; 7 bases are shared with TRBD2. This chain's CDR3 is CASSLFMRETSYNEQFF. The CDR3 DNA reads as TGTGCCAGCAGCTTATTTATGCGGGAGACCTCCTACAATGAGCAGTTCTTC.